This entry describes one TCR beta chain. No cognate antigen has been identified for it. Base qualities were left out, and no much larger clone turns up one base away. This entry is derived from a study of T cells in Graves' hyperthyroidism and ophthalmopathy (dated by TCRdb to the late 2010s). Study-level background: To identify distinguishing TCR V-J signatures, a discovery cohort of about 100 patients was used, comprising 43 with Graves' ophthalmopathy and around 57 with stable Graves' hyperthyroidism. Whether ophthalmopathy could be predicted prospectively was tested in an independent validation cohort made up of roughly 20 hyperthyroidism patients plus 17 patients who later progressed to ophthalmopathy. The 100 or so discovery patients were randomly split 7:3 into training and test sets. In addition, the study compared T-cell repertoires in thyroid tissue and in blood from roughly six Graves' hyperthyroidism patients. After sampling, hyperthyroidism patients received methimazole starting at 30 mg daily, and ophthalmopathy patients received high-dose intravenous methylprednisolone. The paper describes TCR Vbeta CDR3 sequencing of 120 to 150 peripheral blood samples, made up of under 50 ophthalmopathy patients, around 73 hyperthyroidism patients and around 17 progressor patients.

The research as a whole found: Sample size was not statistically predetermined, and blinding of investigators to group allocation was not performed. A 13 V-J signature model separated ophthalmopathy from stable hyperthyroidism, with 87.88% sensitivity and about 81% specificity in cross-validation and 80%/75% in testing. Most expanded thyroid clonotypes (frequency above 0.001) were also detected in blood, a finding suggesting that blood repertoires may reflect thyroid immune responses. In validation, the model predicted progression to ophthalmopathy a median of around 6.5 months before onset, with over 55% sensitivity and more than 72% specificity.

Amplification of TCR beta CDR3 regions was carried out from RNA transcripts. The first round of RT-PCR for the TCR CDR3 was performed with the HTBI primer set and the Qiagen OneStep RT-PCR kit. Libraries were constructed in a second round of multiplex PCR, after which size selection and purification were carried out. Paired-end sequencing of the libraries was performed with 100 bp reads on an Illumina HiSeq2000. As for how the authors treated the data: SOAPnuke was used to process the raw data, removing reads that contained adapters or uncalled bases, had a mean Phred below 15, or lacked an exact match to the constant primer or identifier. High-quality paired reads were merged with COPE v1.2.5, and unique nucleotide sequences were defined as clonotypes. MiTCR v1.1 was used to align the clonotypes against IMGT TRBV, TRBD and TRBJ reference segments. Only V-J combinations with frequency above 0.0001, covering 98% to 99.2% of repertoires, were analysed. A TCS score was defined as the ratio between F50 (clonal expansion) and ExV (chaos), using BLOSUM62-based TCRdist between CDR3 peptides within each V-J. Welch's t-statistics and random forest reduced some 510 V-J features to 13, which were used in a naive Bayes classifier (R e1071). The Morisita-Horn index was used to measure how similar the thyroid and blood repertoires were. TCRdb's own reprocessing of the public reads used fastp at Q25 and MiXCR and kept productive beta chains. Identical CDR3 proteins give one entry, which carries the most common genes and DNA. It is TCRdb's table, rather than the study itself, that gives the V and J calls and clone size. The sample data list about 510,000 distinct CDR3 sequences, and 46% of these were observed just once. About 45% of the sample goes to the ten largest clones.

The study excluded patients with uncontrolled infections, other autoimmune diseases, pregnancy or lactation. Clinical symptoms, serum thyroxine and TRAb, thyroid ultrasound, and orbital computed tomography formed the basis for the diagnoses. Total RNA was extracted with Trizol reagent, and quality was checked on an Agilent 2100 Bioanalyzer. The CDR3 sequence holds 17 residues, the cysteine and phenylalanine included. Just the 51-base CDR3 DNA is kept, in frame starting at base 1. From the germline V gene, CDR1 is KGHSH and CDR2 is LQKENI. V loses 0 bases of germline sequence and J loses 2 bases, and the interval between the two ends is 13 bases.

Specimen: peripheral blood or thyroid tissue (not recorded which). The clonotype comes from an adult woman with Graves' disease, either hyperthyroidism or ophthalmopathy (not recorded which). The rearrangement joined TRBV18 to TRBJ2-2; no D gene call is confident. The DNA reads TGTGCCAGCTCACCACCGAATTCCGGTCAAAACACCGGGGAGCTGTTTTTT. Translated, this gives CASSPPNSGQNTGELFF. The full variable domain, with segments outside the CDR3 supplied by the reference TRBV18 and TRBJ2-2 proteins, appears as NAGVMQNPRHLVRRRGQEARLRCSPMKGHSHVYWYRQLPEEGLKFMVYLQKENIIDESGMPKERFSAEFPKEGPSILRIQQVVRGDSAAYFCASSPPNSGQNTGELFFGEGSRLTVL.